This T cell receptor beta chain was obtained from a study of OX40 agonist ivuxolimab in advanced cancers. For the study at large: Prior anti-PD-1, anti-PD-L1 or anti-CTLA-4 therapy was allowed; approximately 40% had some. Overall study findings and caveats: Partial responders dosed at 0.1-3.0 mg/kg displayed clonal expansion ranking among the lowest. CD4+ T cells averaged fewer expanded clones than CD8+ T cells.

Peripheral blood came from all dose cohorts at three timepoints. Produced via immunoSEQ multiplex PCR; TCRdb's table is partial and in-frame only. This sample carries roughly 89,000 clones, about 86% of them seen once, and the ten largest clones take approximately 2%. Germline lookup yields CDR1 SGHTA and CDR2 FQGNSA. This CDR3 spans 15 amino acids. V was cut by 6 bases and J by 6 bases, with 19 bases left in between. Remarks on this clone: Its antigen is still unknown.

The chain couples TRBV7-2 to TRBJ2-3; D is unclear. Sequencing was performed on CD4+ or CD8+ T cells sorted from blood, taken in a trial of the OX40 agonist ivuxolimab. This clonotype was sampled from an adult with an advanced solid tumor such as melanoma, head and neck, liver or kidney cancer. The CDR3 spells CASSSTPSPADTQYF. In DNA form, the CDR3 reads TGTGCCAGCAGTTCGACCCCCTCCCCGGCGGATACGCAGTATTTT.